This T cell receptor (beta chain) was sequenced during a study of T-cell reconstitution after alpha-beta-depleted transplantation in children. CDR3 size: 16 residues. V gave up 0 bases and J gave up 2 bases, with 12 bases separating them. Germline-derived CDR1 and CDR2 are SGHRS and YFSETQ. There are a few counts of this clonotype. For TCRbeta, the library was prepared with unique molecular identifiers. Via MiXCR, TCRdb re-called the PCR reads, giving one row per CDR3 protein. The table shows about 610,000 distinct CDR3 sequences, with 10% to 13% occurring only once. The sequence derives from a human donor who donated a stem cell graft to a child with acute myeloid leukemia. Here the sequenced sample was PBMCs from the stem cell graft donor, taken from the stem cell graft. The chain is built from TRBV5-1 and TRBJ1-3; D is unclear. Here the CDR3 DNA reads TGCGCCAGCAGCTTGGTATCAGGATTCACTGGAAACACCATATATTTT. Protein product: CASSLVSGFTGNTIYF.